These 21 T cell receptor beta chains were all obtained from the same sample, sequenced in a study of Graves' ophthalmopathy and Graves' hyperthyroidism. TCR beta CDR3 amplification used RNA transcripts. RT-PCR in the first round used HTBI primers; a second-round multiplex PCR followed. TCRdb called the multiplex PCR reads again in MiXCR, with one record for every CDR3 protein. The repertoire holds roughly 500,000 distinct CDR3 sequences, with 13% to 15% as singletons. Sample: blood. The source of these receptors is a woman aged 30 to 39 with Graves' ophthalmopathy.

This chain joins TRBV6-1 and TRBJ1-3; tentatively, D is TRBD1 (5 bases). The CDR3 has 15 residues. Germline lookup yields CDR1 MNHNS and CDR2 SASEGT. V was pared by 5 bases and J by 4 bases, with 15 bases between. In DNA, the CDR3 is TGTGCCAGCAGTCCTACAGGATTCTCAGGAAACACCATATATTTT. This gives the protein CASSPTGFSGNTIYF.

This rearrangement joins TRBV11-2 to TRBJ1-5; D not resolved. The CDR3 consists of 14 residues. V was trimmed by 5 bases and J by 0 bases, leaving 8 bases between them. The germline V gene has CDR1 SGHAT and CDR2 FQNNGV. The CDR3 here is CASSHSASNQPQHF. CDR3 bases: TGTGCCAGCAGCCACTCCGCTAGCAATCAGCCCCAGCATTTT.

The V call is TRBV29-1, the J call TRBJ1-2; a possible D gene is TRBD1 (6 bases). V dropped 6 bases and J dropped 8 bases, with 16 bases sitting between them. CDR3 length: 12 amino acids. The germline CDR1 and CDR2 sequences are SQVTM and ANQGSEA. Written as DNA, the CDR3 is TGCAGCGTCGACGGACAGCACTCGGGCTACACCTTC. Amino acid sequence: CSVDGQHSGYTF.

This clonotype was recorded many times. The chain's CDR3 is CASRAPGASYEQYF. DNA for the CDR3: TGTGCCAGCAGGGCTCCTGGGGCTTCCTACGAGCAGTACTTC. The chain carries TRBV6-1 and TRBJ2-7, with D possibly being TRBD1 (5 bases). The CDR3 is made up of 14 amino acids. The germline gives CDR1 MNHNS, CDR2 SASEGT. Trimming shortened V by 6 bases and J by 1 base, and 13 bases separated the two germline ends.

This clonotype was detected only a few times. The genes are TRBV5-1 and TRBJ2-5; maybe TRBD1 (6 bases). The germline V gene encodes CDR1 SGHRS and CDR2 YFSETQ. CDR3 length: 15 residues. V lost 3 bases and J 5 bases, leaving 17 bases between the germline ends. The CDR3 region has the DNA TGCGCCAGCAGCTCCGGGGACAAATGGAGGGAGACCCAGTACTTC. Translation gives CASSSGDKWRETQYF.

This clonotype was detected many times. This sequence joins TRBV6-1 and TRBJ2-6; D is unresolved. Germline CDR1 MNHNS, CDR2 SASEGT. The CDR3 is made up of 15 amino acids. Deletions cut 4 bases from V and 2 bases from J, with 9 bases between. DNA for the CDR3: TGTGCCAGCAGTGGGTCCCGGGCTGGGGCCAACGTCCTGACTTTC. Protein sequence: CASSGSRAGANVLTF.

There are a few counts of this clonotype. This chain joins TRBV10-2 and TRBJ2-3, with D possibly being TRBD2 (6 bases). Germline V lookup: CDR1 WSHSY, CDR2 SAAADI. This CDR3 is built from 15 residues. Trimming took 6 bases from V and 11 from J, leaving 24 bases between them. In DNA, the CDR3 is TGCGCCAGCAGGTGGGATCGGGACTCCTTAGTTGTGCAGTATTTT. As protein: CASRWDRDSLVVQYF.

This chain uses TRBV20-1 with TRBJ1-1; 9 nucleotides line up with TRBD1. J gave up 4 bases and V 0 bases, and 6 bases lay outside the gene matches. Germline-derived CDR1 and CDR2 are DFQATT and SNEGSKA (reference sequence). The CDR3 extends over 15 amino acids. In DNA form, the CDR3 reads TGCAGTGCTAGAGACCTAGGACAGGGGCTCACTGAAGCTTTCTTT. It yields the protein CSARDLGQGLTEAFF.

To note about this clonotype: A much larger clone differs from this one at a single base, so this may be a read error. The CDR3 bases are TGCAGCGTTCAGACAGGGGGCCATGGCTACAGCTTC. Its protein product is CSVQTGGHGYSF. The chain employs TRBV29-1 and TRBJ1-2; TRBD1 agrees at 10 bases. Germline V gene data show CDR1 as SQVTM and CDR2 as ANQGSEA. The CDR3 covers 12 residues.

This clonotype was recorded many times. V and J are TRBV29-1 and TRBJ2-7, with a possible D match to TRBD2 (7 bases). The germline CDR1 and CDR2 sequences are SQVTM and ANQGSEA. The V end lost 8 bases, the J end lost 3 bases, and 11 bases lay between the germline ends. CDR3 length: 11 residues. The DNA of the CDR3 is TGCAGCTACGGGGGGCTCTACGAGCAGTACTTC. Protein sequence: CSYGGLYEQYF.

This clonotype was counted many times. The rearrangement links TRBV7-2 to TRBJ2-5; D is tentatively TRBD1 or TRBD2 (5 bases each). Trimming stripped 5 bases from V and 2 bases from J, with 12 bases between. CDR1 is SGHTA and CDR2 is FQGNSA in the germline V gene. CDR3 length: 14 amino acids. The CDR3 region is CASSPEGFQETQYF. CDR3 bases: TGTGCCAGCAGCCCAGAGGGGTTTCAAGAGACCCAGTACTTC. The variable domain in full, completed from reference TRBV7-2 and TRBJ2-5, reads GAGVSQSPSNKVTEKGKDVELRCDPISGHTALYWYRQSLGQGLEFLIYFQGNSAPDKSGLPSDRFSAERTGGSVSTLTIQRTQQEDSAVYLCASSPEGFQETQYFGPGTRLLVL.

This clonotype occurred a few times. The rearrangement links TRBV4-1 to TRBJ2-5; TRBD2 matches at 9 bases. The CDR3 is made up of 16 amino acids. J lost 5 bases, V lost 0 bases, and 7 bases had no gene match. The germline CDR1 and CDR2 sequences are MGHRA and YSYEKL. CDR3 nucleotide sequence: TGCGCCAGCAGCCAAGATCTGCTAGCGGGGAGGGAGACCCAGTACTTC. Its protein is CASSQDLLAGRETQYF.

This clonotype was counted at least ten times. This chain joins TRBV12-3 or TRBV12-4 and TRBJ1-1; the D gene is possibly TRBD1 (6 bases). V was clipped by 2 bases and J by 7 bases, with 17 bases between them. This CDR3 is built from 15 residues. In nucleotides, the CDR3 is TGTGCCAGCAGTTTAAGGGACACCCCGGGGGATGAAGCTTTCTTT. Translated, it gives CASSLRDTPGDEAFF.

The chain is built from TRBV28 and TRBJ2-7, with TRBD1 identical over 8 bases. V was clipped by 5 bases and J by 6 bases; unmatched bases: 18. Germline V gives CDR1 MDHEN, CDR2 SYDVKM. The CDR3 covers 17 residues. In DNA, the CDR3 is TGTGCCAGCAGTCCCGGCCCCTTGACAGGGGACGGAGGCGAGCAGTACTTC. Protein: CASSPGPLTGDGGEQYF. Full variable domain (rest looked up from reference TRBV28 and TRBJ2-7): DVKVTQSSRYLVKRTGEKVFLECVQDMDHENMFWYRQDPGLGLRLIYFSYDVKMKEKGDIPEGYSVSREKKERFSLILESASTNQTSMYLCASSPGPLTGDGGEQYFGPGTRLTVT.

In its sample, this clonotype was seen many times. This chain connects TRBV29-1 to TRBJ1-1; D call uncertain. Germline CDR1 SQVTM, CDR2 ANQGSEA. The CDR3 is 12 amino acids. V was clipped by 5 bases and J by 6 bases, with 13 bases between them. CDR3 region: CSVRAGPAEAFF. CDR3 sequence (DNA): TGCAGCGTTCGGGCGGGTCCTGCTGAAGCTTTCTTT.

This clonotype was seen repeatedly, ten times or more. The chain recombines TRBV6-1 with TRBJ2-7, with a possible D match to TRBD1 (5 bases). There are 13 residues in the CDR3. Germline V gene lookup returns CDR1 MNHNS and CDR2 SASEGT. V was cut by 1 base and J by 7 bases, with 11 bases left in between. CDR3: CASSEGTLREQYF. The CDR3 nucleotides read TGTGCCAGCAGTGAAGGGACATTGAGGGAGCAGTACTTC.

V usage is TRBV6-1 and J usage is TRBJ1-2; a possible D gene is TRBD1 (6 bases). CDR1 and CDR2 from the germline V gene are MNHNS and SASEGT. Trimming took 7 bases from V and 6 from J, leaving 18 bases between them. This CDR3 spans 14 amino acids. The CDR3 loop is CASTGYRQVDGYTF. CDR3 bases: TGTGCCAGCACAGGGTACCGACAGGTGGATGGCTACACCTTC.

This rearrangement joins TRBV28 to TRBJ1-1; unclear D gene. The V end was cut by 3 bases, the J end by 3 bases, with 11 bases between. Germline lookup yields CDR1 MDHEN and CDR2 SYDVKM. The CDR3 totals 14 residues. The CDR3: CASSFGGWDTEAFF. CDR3 DNA: TGTGCCAGCAGTTTTGGAGGGTGGGACACTGAAGCTTTCTTT. Combining the CDR3 with reference TRBV28 and TRBJ1-1 gives the whole variable domain DVKVTQSSRYLVKRTGEKVFLECVQDMDHENMFWYRQDPGLGLRLIYFSYDVKMKEKGDIPEGYSVSREKKERFSLILESASTNQTSMYLCASSFGGWDTEAFFGQGTRLTVV.

This clonotype was recorded at least ten times. This chain uses TRBV7-3 with TRBJ1-2; 7 bases align to TRBD1. The CDR3 totals 13 residues. CDR1 and CDR2 from the germline V gene are SGHTA and FQGTGA. V lost 5 bases, J lost 1 base, and 1 base stayed unmatched. The CDR3 DNA follows: TGTGCCAGCAGCCAGGGGGTTAACTATGGCTACACCTTC. Its translation: CASSQGVNYGYTF.

In this sample, this clonotype turned up many times. The chain joins TRBV28 to TRBJ2-7; D tentatively reads TRBD1 or TRBD2 (5 bases each). V lost 3 bases and J 1 base, leaving 10 bases between the germline ends. The CDR3 runs to 14 residues. Germline V gene sequence: CDR1 MDHEN, CDR2 SYDVKM. The CDR3 loop reads CASSFGDGSYEQYF. The DNA for the CDR3 is TGTGCCAGCAGTTTCGGGGACGGATCCTACGAGCAGTACTTC.

This clonotype was counted ten times or more. The V gene is TRBV19, the J gene TRBJ2-7; 12 nucleotides align to TRBD2. The CDR3 consists of 15 residues. The V segment lost 3 bases and the J segment 2 bases; nucleotides outside the gene matches: 2. CDR1 is LNHDA and CDR2 is SQIVND in the germline V gene (reference sequence). CDR3 sequence: CASSMASGRAYEQYF. The CDR3 DNA reads TGTGCCAGTAGTATGGCTAGCGGGAGGGCCTACGAGCAGTACTTC.